Below, 10 T cell receptor beta chains from the same sample are listed, as sequenced in a study of Graves' ophthalmopathy and Graves' hyperthyroidism. Amplification targeted the TCR beta CDR3 regions, with RNA transcripts as the source material. A first-round RT-PCR used HTBI primers, followed by a second-round multiplex PCR. Via MiXCR, TCRdb re-called the multiplex PCR reads, giving one row per CDR3 protein. The repertoire holds roughly 480,000 distinct CDR3 sequences, with roughly 14% as singletons. The sequenced sample was blood. The source of these receptors is a woman in her twenties or thirties with Graves' ophthalmopathy.

This clonotype was seen only a few times. V usage is TRBV6-2 or TRBV6-3 and J usage is TRBJ2-7; a weak D match, TRBD2 (5 bases). The CDR3 is 11 amino acids. The ends were cut back, 7 bases at V and 7 bases at J, with 11 bases in the middle. The germline V gene encodes CDR1 MNHEY and CDR2 SVGEGT. CDR3 amino acids: CASTDEGEQYF. In nucleotides, the CDR3 is TGTGCCAGCACCGACGAGGGTGAGCAGTACTTC.

In its sample, this clonotype was seen many times. The rearrangement joins TRBV6-1 to TRBJ1-5, with 12 positions matching TRBD1. This CDR3 is 14 amino acids long. The trim removed 5 bases at V and 6 bases at J, leaving 2 bases unmatched. Germline values: CDR1 MNHNS, CDR2 SASEGT. The CDR3 region has the DNA TGTGCCAGCAGTCGGGACAGGGGGCGTCAGCCCCAGCATTTT. It encodes CASSRDRGRQPQHF.

This clonotype has at least ten counts. V and J are TRBV12-3 or TRBV12-4 and TRBJ2-4; D may match TRBD1 or TRBD2 (5 bases each). V lost 4 bases, J lost 0 bases, and 10 bases lay in between. This CDR3 has 15 residues. CDR3 bases: TGTGCCAGCAGTTCTTTTGGGACAGCCAAAAACATTCAGTACTTC. This sequence encodes CASSSFGTAKNIQYF.

This clonotype was seen at least ten times. The chain has TRBV2 and TRBJ1-2; 7 bases agree with TRBD1. V shed 6 bases and J 5 bases; nucleotides not matched to a gene: 9. Germline CDR1 reads SNHLY; CDR2 reads FYNNEI. There are 14 residues in the CDR3. The CDR3 loop is CASSSGTETYGYTF. DNA for the CDR3: TGTGCCAGCAGCTCCGGGACAGAGACTTATGGCTACACCTTC. The whole variable domain, remainder taken from reference TRBV2 and TRBJ1-2, is EPEVTQTPSHQVTQMGQEVILRCVPISNHLYFYWYRQILGQKVEFLVSFYNNEISEKSEIFDDQFSVERPDGSNFTLKIRSTKLEDSAMYFCASSSGTETYGYTFGSGTRLTVV.

The table lists this clonotype with many counts. This sequence joins TRBV7-3 and TRBJ2-2; weak D call: TRBD1 (5 bases). Trimming stripped 4 bases from V and 6 bases from J, with 9 bases between. Per the germline V gene, CDR1 is SGHTA and CDR2 is FQGTGA. The CDR3 covers 13 residues. CDR3 protein: CASSSTTAGELFF. DNA for the CDR3: TGTGCCAGCAGCTCGACGACAGCCGGGGAGCTGTTTTTT.

The table lists this clonotype with a few counts. The chain combines TRBV20-1 with TRBJ2-7; D is possibly TRBD1 or TRBD2 (6 bases each). Looked up from germline, CDR1 is DFQATT and CDR2 is SNEGSKA (reference sequence). The CDR3 covers 11 residues. The V end was cut by 3 bases, the J end by 7 bases, with 10 bases between. The CDR3 DNA reads TGCAGTGCTAGCGGGGGCGGGGAGCAGTACTTC. It encodes CSASGGGEQYF.

This clonotype was seen at least ten times. The V and J genes are TRBV2 and TRBJ1-1; 12 nucleotides align to TRBD1. Per the germline V gene, CDR1 is SNHLY and CDR2 is FYNNEI. V trimming: 6 bases; J trimming: 3 bases; junction bases outside the gene matches: 5. The CDR3 runs to 15 residues. CDR3 residues: CASSGTGGADTEAFF. The CDR3 DNA is TGTGCCAGCAGCGGGACAGGGGGCGCGGACACTGAAGCTTTCTTT.

This clonotype was counted many times. The chain recombines TRBV6-1 with TRBJ1-1; D remains ambiguous. Trimming took 6 bases from V and 1 from J, leaving 9 bases between them. CDR1 and CDR2 (germline): MNHNS, SASEGT. The CDR3 spans 13 residues. Here the CDR3 reads CASSGRENTEAFF. The CDR3, as DNA: TGTGCCAGCAGCGGGAGAGAGAACACTGAAGCTTTCTTT.

The table lists this clonotype with many counts. This chain uses TRBV12-5 with TRBJ1-5, with no clear D. The CDR3 is 13 amino acids. Germline-derived CDR1 and CDR2 are LGHNT and FRNRAP. Trimming left V 4 bases short and J 5 bases short, with 9 bases between. The CDR3 loop is CASGYGPYQPQHF. CDR3 bases: TGTGCTAGTGGTTACGGGCCGTATCAGCCCCAGCATTTT.

This clonotype was observed many times. The rearrangement uses TRBV6-1 and TRBJ1-5; unclear D gene. Germline CDR1 MNHNS, CDR2 SASEGT. The V and J ends lost 6 bases and 11 bases respectively, with 17 bases between them. The CDR3 spans 13 residues. CDR3 sequence (DNA): TGTGCCAGCAGGTCCAGTGACGGCCCGGCCCAGCATTTT. Translated, it gives CASRSSDGPAQHF.